A single sample is the source of the 9 T cell receptor beta chains below, sequenced in a study of cytomegalovirus exposure and HLA in healthy donors. PCR primers comprised 60 Vbeta and 13 Jbeta primers. The method was immunoSEQ multiplex PCR; TCRdb's version includes in-frame clones alone and lacks a portion of them. The sample has about 160,000 clones, 60% to 85% seen once; the top ten hold approximately 3%. The sequencing input was PBMCs. These receptors came from a woman aged 40 to 50 in good health and CMV-seronegative.

The rearrangement uses TRBV7-2 and TRBJ2-7; D not certain. In germline, CDR1 is SGHTA, CDR2 FQGNSA. Between the trimmed V and J ends, which lost 2 bases and 6 bases, there was a span of 14 bases. CDR3 length: 14 amino acids. The CDR3 protein is CASSLSSPVSEQYF. The CDR3 DNA reads TGTGCCAGCAGCTTATCTAGTCCGGTGAGCGAGCAGTACTTC. Based on the CDR3 plus reference TRBV7-2 and TRBJ2-7, the full variable domain is GAGVSQSPSNKVTEKGKDVELRCDPISGHTALYWYRQSLGQGLEFLIYFQGNSAPDKSGLPSDRFSAERTGGSVSTLTIQRTQQEDSAVYLCASSLSSPVSEQYFGPGTRLTVT.

This chain links TRBV5-1 with TRBJ1-1; 8 nucleotides line up with TRBD1. The V gene's germline CDR1 is SGHRS and CDR2 YFSETQ. Trimming took 3 bases from V and 3 from J; bases not matched to a gene: 4. CDR3 length: 14 residues. The CDR3 here is CASSWGTGDTEAFF. In nucleotides, the CDR3 is TGCGCCAGCAGCTGGGGGACAGGCGACACTGAAGCTTTCTTT. Together with reference TRBV5-1 and TRBJ1-1, the CDR3 gives the full variable domain: KAGVTQTPRYLIKTRGQQVTLSCSPISGHRSVSWYQQTPGQGLQFLFEYFSETQRNKGNFPGRFSGRQFSNSRSEMNVSTLELGDSALYLCASSWGTGDTEAFFGQGTRLTVV.

This chain connects TRBV27 to TRBJ2-1; tentative D call: TRBD1 (6 bases). This CDR3 is built from 12 residues. V lost 3 bases to trimming and J lost 9 bases, with 9 bases between them. In germline, CDR1 is MNHEY, CDR2 SMNVEV (reference sequence). CDR3 DNA: TGTGCCAGCAGTTTTATAGGGGGTGAGCAGTTCTTC. It codes for CASSFIGGEQFF.

The rearrangement uses TRBV7-2 and TRBJ2-7; D may be TRBD2 (6 bases). Trimming took 5 bases from V and 2 from J, leaving 13 bases between them. The CDR3 consists of 14 residues. The germline V gene encodes CDR1 SGHTA and CDR2 FQGNSA. The CDR3 region is CASSLSGGTYEQYF. The CDR3 bases are TGTGCCAGCAGCCTTAGCGGAGGTACCTACGAGCAGTACTTC.

The V call is TRBV12-1, the J call TRBJ2-7; no DNA check was done on the table's D call, TRBD2. TRBV12-1 constitutes a pseudogene. The CDR3 extends over 16 amino acids. This CDR3 reads CASSLGTLRPSYEQYF. DNA for the CDR3: TGTGCCAGCAGCTTAGGGACTTTAAGGCCCTCCTACGAGCAGTACTTC.

This clone was observed a single time. This rearrangement joins TRBV4-1 to TRBJ2-5; tentative D call: TRBD2 (6 bases). The CDR3 has 17 amino acids. Germline V gene data show CDR1 as MGHRA and CDR2 as YSYEKL. V lost 2 bases and J lost 7, with 23 bases in between. The CDR3 DNA reads TGCGCCAGCAGCCAAAGACCCCCGGGGGTACCCGGGGGGACCCAGTACTTC. Amino acids: CASSQRPPGVPGGTQYF.

The rearrangement uses TRBV19 and TRBJ2-2; D uncertain. CDR1 and CDR2 (germline): LNHDA, SQIVND (reference sequence). Trimming pared 3 bases from V and 6 bases from J, leaving 8 bases between. The CDR3 covers 13 residues. The CDR3 sequence is CASSMGRSGELFF. DNA of the CDR3: TGTGCCAGTAGTATGGGCAGATCCGGGGAGCTGTTTTTT.

The chain carries TRBV5-1 and TRBJ1-2; tentative D call: TRBD1 (5 bases). V lost 4 bases, J lost 6 bases, and 19 bases lay in between. The CDR3 is made up of 15 amino acids. Germline CDR1 reads SGHRS; CDR2 reads YFSETQ. The CDR3 DNA reads TGCGCCAGCAGCATCAAGCTTACGGGGGGAGATGGCTACACCTTC. Protein: CASSIKLTGGDGYTF.

The V gene is TRBV5-6, the J gene TRBJ2-3, with D tentatively TRBD1 (6 bases). Germline-derived CDR1 and CDR2 are SGHDT and YYEEEE. The CDR3 sequence is 14 residues long. V was shortened by 5 bases and J by 6 bases, with 16 bases between the two germline ends. The CDR3 DNA reads as TGTGCCAGCAGTGAGGGCTTAAGGGGGGATACGCAGTATTTT. Its protein is CASSEGLRGDTQYF.